A single sample is the source of the 20 T cell receptor beta chains below, sequenced in a study of blood T cell repertoires in COVID-19. Method: immunoSEQ multiplex PCR; TCRdb's copy keeps in-frame clones and lacks some. There are tens of thousands of clones in the sample; over 80% occur only once, and roughly 10% lies in the top ten. Input material: peripheral blood. These receptors were obtained from a man older than 75 with acute or convalescent COVID-19.

This chain connects TRBV10-2 to TRBJ1-2, with 10 positions matching TRBD1. Germline assignment: CDR1 WSHSY and CDR2 SAAADI. The CDR3 consists of 15 residues. With 7 bases clipped from V and 2 bases from J, the junction kept 7 bases outside the gene matches. CDR3 DNA: TGCGCCAGCACCCTGACAGGGGGCCTCAACTATGGCTACACCTTC. This gives the protein CASTLTGGLNYGYTF.

The V gene is TRBV4-3, the J gene TRBJ1-2; D not resolved. CDR1 and CDR2 from the germline V gene are LGHNA and YSLEER. V lost 0 bases and J 8 bases, leaving 10 bases between the germline ends. This CDR3 region has 13 residues. The CDR3 reads CASSQDPRRGYTF. CDR3 coding DNA: TGCGCCAGCAGCCAAGACCCGAGGCGGGGCTACACCTTC.

V usage is TRBV2 and J usage is TRBJ2-1; the match to TRBD1 covers 8 bases. The CDR3 covers 15 residues. Germline assignment: CDR1 SNHLY and CDR2 FYNNEI. The J segment lost 2 bases and the V segment lost 2 bases, leaving 2 bases of the junction unmatched. CDR3: CASSERDRPYNEQFF. CDR3 nucleotide sequence: TGTGCCAGCAGTGAACGGGACAGGCCCTACAATGAGCAGTTCTTC.

This clone occurred once. The chain combines TRBV19 with TRBJ1-2; maybe TRBD1 (5 bases). The CDR3 sequence is 12 residues long. Trimming shortened V by 3 bases and J by 5 bases, and 7 bases separated the two germline ends. Germline V gene lookup returns CDR1 LNHDA and CDR2 SQIVND (reference sequence). CDR3 residues: CASSIKGYGYTF. The CDR3 DNA sequence: TGTGCCAGTAGTATTAAGGGGTATGGCTACACCTTC.

The rearrangement uses TRBV10-1 and TRBJ1-1; tentative D call: TRBD1 (5 bases). V lost 5 bases and J 12 bases, leaving 16 bases between the germline ends. The CDR3 has 12 amino acids. CDR1 is WNHNN and CDR2 is SYGVQD in the germline V gene (reference sequence). CDR3 protein: CASSQTAGYTFF. CDR3 in DNA: TGCGCCAGCAGTCAAACGGCAGGGTATACTTTCTTT.

The gene calls are TRBV5-4 and TRBJ1-1; D gene ambiguous. V dropped 4 bases and J dropped 0 bases, with 22 bases sitting between them. This CDR3 has 18 residues. Germline CDR1 reads SGHNT; CDR2 reads YYREEE (reference sequence). In DNA form, the CDR3 reads TGTGCCAGCAGCCTGTATCCCAGTGGTATCCCCATGAACACTGAAGCTTTCTTT. This translates into CASSLYPSGIPMNTEAFF.

This clone was detected once. The gene calls are TRBV19 and TRBJ2-1, with 12 bases aligning to TRBD2. The trim removed 7 bases at V and 7 bases at J, leaving 8 bases unmatched. The CDR3 is made up of 15 amino acids. Germline CDR1 and CDR2: LNHDA and SQIVND (reference sequence). Here the CDR3 DNA reads TGTGCCAGTAACCCTAGCGGGAGGGCGGGGAATGAGCAGTTCTTC. Translated: CASNPSGRAGNEQFF.

The chain uses TRBV18 and TRBJ2-7, with D possibly TRBD1 on 5 matching bases. This CDR3 region has 15 residues. Trimming removed 0 bases at V and 5 bases at J, with 14 bases between. Germline V gene data show CDR1 as KGHSH and CDR2 as LQKENI. The CDR3 reads CASSPPGRQTNEQYF. The CDR3 DNA is TGTGCCAGCTCACCACCAGGCCGACAGACAAACGAGCAGTACTTC.

This chain links TRBV6-5 with TRBJ1-4; unclear D gene. The germline V gene encodes CDR1 MNHEY and CDR2 SVGAGI. V lost 6 bases to trimming and J lost 0 bases, with 11 bases between them. This CDR3 region has 15 residues. CDR3 sequence (DNA): TGTGCCAGCAGACCCGAGGGAGCAACTAATGAAAAACTGTTTTTT. Its protein is CASRPEGATNEKLFF.

This clone has only a few counts. The genes are TRBV3-1 (or the pseudogene TRBV3-2) and TRBJ2-2, with D maybe TRBD2 (5 bases). This CDR3 is 13 amino acids long. CDR1 is LGHDT, CDR2 YNNKEL, per germline (reference sequence). V was trimmed by 5 bases and J by 5 bases, leaving 9 bases between them. The CDR3 sequence: CASSFRGTGELFF. CDR3 sequence (DNA): TGTGCCAGCAGCTTTCGAGGGACCGGGGAGCTGTTTTTT.

The chain carries TRBV7-3 and TRBJ2-5, with TRBD2 matching 7 bases. The CDR3 runs 15 residues. V shed 2 bases, J shed 0 bases, and the junction held 3 bases outside the gene matches. Germline CDR1 SGHTA, CDR2 FQGTGA. This chain's CDR3 is CASSLVGGNQETQYF. CDR3 in DNA: TGTGCCAGCAGCTTAGTGGGAGGGAACCAAGAGACCCAGTACTTC.

The chain uses TRBV5-6 and TRBJ1-1, with 7 bases that match TRBD1. Trimming cost V 3 bases and J 1 base; bases outside gene matches: 9. This CDR3 comprises 16 residues. Germline V gene lookup returns CDR1 SGHDT and CDR2 YYEEEE. In DNA, the CDR3 is TGTGCCAGCAGCTCACGCTCGACAGGGCCGAACACTGAAGCTTTCTTT. Translation: CASSSRSTGPNTEAFF.

To note about this clone: Germline and junction disagree at one end, which may indicate a read error. The V call is TRBV6-5, the J call TRBJ2-3, with D tentatively TRBD1 (6 bases). The CDR3 contains 15 residues. The germline V gene has CDR1 MNHEY and CDR2 SVGAGI. The CDR3 here is CASSNSDRSTDTQYF. The CDR3 DNA reads TGTGCCAGCAGTAACTCGGACAGAAGCACAGATACGCAGTATTTT.

This chain links TRBV5-1 with TRBJ2-1; 7 nucleotides match TRBD1. Germline V lookup: CDR1 SGHRS, CDR2 YFSETQ. This CDR3 is built from 15 residues. The J segment lost 5 bases and the V segment lost 3 bases, leaving 8 bases of the junction unmatched. The CDR3 DNA is TGCGCCAGCAGCTCGGTCGGACAGGCGAACAATGAGCAGTTCTTC. Translation gives CASSSVGQANNEQFF.

V is TRBV5-1 and J is TRBJ2-2; TRBD2 matches 10 bases. The CDR3 has 16 residues. With 1 base clipped from V and 5 bases from J, the junction kept 5 bases outside the gene matches. Germline CDR1 is SGHRS and CDR2 is YFSETQ. The CDR3 is CASSLPKTSGTGELFF. CDR3 bases: TGCGCCAGCAGCTTGCCGAAGACTAGCGGGACCGGGGAGCTGTTTTTT.

A single count supports this clone. V is TRBV9 and J is TRBJ1-5; 7 nucleotides line up with TRBD1. Per germline, CDR1 SGDLS and CDR2 YYNGEE. CDR3 length equals 15 residues. The V segment lost 2 bases and the J segment 5 bases; nucleotides outside the gene matches: 7. Here the CDR3 reads CASSVGTDPYQPQHF. CDR3 DNA sequence: TGTGCCAGCAGCGTGGGGACAGATCCCTATCAGCCCCAGCATTTT.

The chain joins TRBV12-5 to TRBJ2-3; 9 bases fit TRBD1. The germline V gene encodes CDR1 LGHNT and CDR2 FRNRAP. The CDR3 is 17 amino acids. With V trimmed by 6 bases and J by 2 bases, 12 bases remained unmatched. The CDR3 nucleotides are TGTGCTAGTGGCCCACCGACAGGGGGTCGGCCCACAGATACGCAGTATTTT. This sequence encodes CASGPPTGGRPTDTQYF. Full variable domain (remainder filled in from reference TRBV12-5 and TRBJ2-3): DARVTQTPRHKVTEMGQEVTMRCQPILGHNTVFWYRQTMMQGLELLAYFRNRAPLDDSGMPKDRFSAEMPDATLATLKIQPSEPRDSAVYFCASGPPTGGRPTDTQYFGPGTRLTVL.

This clone was counted only a few times. The chain uses TRBV7-2 and TRBJ2-1, with 7 nucleotides matching TRBD2. The CDR3 spans 14 residues. The junction had 4 bases not matched to a gene; V was cut back by 6 bases and J by 2 bases. Germline CDR1 SGHTA, CDR2 FQGNSA. The DNA of the CDR3 is TGTGCCAGCAGACGGGAGGAGGCCTACAATGAGCAGTTCTTC. It encodes CASRREEAYNEQFF.

The chain joins TRBV6-4 to TRBJ1-5; D not resolved. Between the trimmed V and J ends, which lost 2 bases and 7 bases, there was a span of 9 bases. This CDR3 region has 13 residues. Per the germline V gene, CDR1 is MRHNA and CDR2 is SNTAGT. The CDR3 loop reads CASSDRPGQPQHF. CDR3 in DNA: TGTGCCAGCAGTGACCGCCCGGGACAGCCCCAGCATTTT.

The table lists this clone with a count of one. The chain has TRBV3-1 (or the pseudogene TRBV3-2) and TRBJ1-2, with D unclear. With 3 bases removed from V and 7 bases from J, the gap between germline ends came to 15 bases. The CDR3 consists of 14 residues. Germline CDR1 and CDR2: LGHDT and YNNKEL (reference sequence). The CDR3, as DNA: TGTGCCAGCAGCCAGGCCAGGCCACGTGCTGGCTACACCTTC. Amino acid sequence: CASSQARPRAGYTF.